Listed here are 12 T cell receptor beta chains from one sample, sequenced in a study of T cell responses to AZD1222 COVID-19 vaccine. Measured with immunoSEQ multiplex PCR; TCRdb has only the in-frame clones, and not every one. The data hold 130,000 to 150,000 clones, with about nine tenths observed a single time. The sample consisted of peripheral blood, taken on day 0 of AZD1222 vaccination. The source is an adult in good health.

The chain couples TRBV7-9 to TRBJ1-1; 7 nucleotides match TRBD1. CDR1 SEHNR and CDR2 FQNEAQ come from the germline V gene (reference sequence). The V and J ends lost 5 bases and 8 bases, in that order; junction bases with no gene match: 2. The CDR3 consists of 11 residues. The CDR3 loop reads CASSADREAFF. The CDR3 DNA reads TGTGCCAGCAGCGCGGACAGGGAAGCTTTCTTT.

The chain uses TRBV6-5 and TRBJ1-2; D remains ambiguous. Trimming stripped 5 bases from V and 8 bases from J, with 9 bases between. Germline loops: CDR1 MNHEY, CDR2 SVGAGI. There are 11 residues in the CDR3. The CDR3 region has the DNA TGTGCCAGCAGTACCCTTGAGGGCTACACCTTC. Protein sequence: CASSTLEGYTF.

The chain carries TRBV30 and TRBJ1-5; a weak D match, TRBD1 (5 bases). This CDR3 has 13 amino acids. Germline CDR1 and CDR2: GTSNPN and SVGIG (reference sequence). Trimming cost V 1 base and J 4 bases, with 8 bases left between them. Here the CDR3 reads CAWSGQPNQPQHF. CDR3 nucleotides: TGTGCCTGGAGTGGACAGCCGAATCAGCCCCAGCATTTT.

The chain combines TRBV2 with TRBJ1-3; no firm D call. Trimming left V 6 bases short and J 4 bases short, with 16 bases between. The germline V gene encodes CDR1 SNHLY and CDR2 FYNNEI. This CDR3 has 15 residues. The CDR3 DNA follows: TGTGCCAGCAGCCCGGACGTAGGGCTGGGAAACACCATATATTTT. Residues: CASSPDVGLGNTIYF.

V is TRBV29-1 and J is TRBJ1-4, with unresolved D. The CDR3 length is 12 residues. Germline CDR1 SQVTM, CDR2 ANQGSEA. V shed 2 bases and J shed 7 bases, with 8 bases lying between them. CDR3 nucleotide sequence: TGCAGCGTTGAACTCGTCGGTGAAAAACTGTTTTTT. This codes for CSVELVGEKLFF.

The chain carries TRBV11-2 and TRBJ2-1; 11 bases are a match to TRBD2. Trimming cost V 5 bases and J 0 bases; bases outside gene matches: 9. The germline V gene encodes CDR1 SGHAT and CDR2 FQNNGV. CDR3 length: 18 residues. CDR3 in DNA: TGTGCCAGCAGCCCGGGACTAGCGGTGATAAGCTCCTACAATGAGCAGTTCTTC. Translating gives CASSPGLAVISSYNEQFF.

This rearrangement joins TRBV2 to TRBJ2-3, with 9 nucleotides matching TRBD1. The CDR3 spans 14 residues. Germline-derived CDR1 and CDR2 are SNHLY and FYNNEI. V lost 5 bases to trimming and J lost 2 bases; unmatched junction nucleotides: 2. This CDR3 is CASSRDRATDTQYF. CDR3 nucleotides: TGTGCCAGCAGTCGGGACAGGGCCACAGATACGCAGTATTTT.

The CDR3 DNA follows: TGTGCCAGCTCCCCGAAAGGACAGGGGACCTTTGAAAAACTGTTTTTT. Its translation is CASSPKGQGTFEKLFF. The chain employs TRBV18 and TRBJ1-4; TRBD1 aligns across 9 bases. The germline V gene has CDR1 KGHSH and CDR2 LQKENI. V was pared by 6 bases and J by 7 bases, with 12 bases of the junction left unmatched. This CDR3 is 16 amino acids long.

The J gene is TRBJ1-3, the V gene TRBV5-5; 8 bases fit TRBD1. V gave up 5 bases and J gave up 6 bases; unmatched junction bases: 7. Germline assignment: CDR1 SGHKS and CDR2 YYEKEE (reference sequence). The CDR3 has 14 residues. The CDR3 sequence is CASSFQGAENTIYF. The CDR3 nucleotides are TGTGCCAGCAGTTTTCAGGGGGCGGAAAACACCATATATTTT.

The V call is TRBV28, the J call TRBJ1-5; D is ambiguous. Germline V gives CDR1 MDHEN, CDR2 SYDVKM. The CDR3 length is 13 residues. Between the trimmed V and J ends, which lost 6 bases and 3 bases, there was a span of 9 bases. CDR3: CASSFPVNQPQHF. The CDR3 DNA is TGTGCCAGCAGCTTCCCGGTCAATCAGCCCCAGCATTTT.

This clone has a handful of counts. For the CDR3, the DNA is TGTGCCACCAGTGATTTGCGACAGGGGGCGAATGGCTACACCTTC. It translates to CATSDLRQGANGYTF. This chain connects TRBV24-1 to TRBJ1-2; 10 bases agree with TRBD1. CDR1 and CDR2 (germline): KGHDR, SFDVKD. The trim removed 0 bases at V and 6 bases at J, leaving 3 bases unmatched. This CDR3 has 15 amino acids.

This clone was recorded only once. The CDR3 bases are TGTGCCAGCAGCCAACCGGGACAAGACTACGAGCAGTACTTC. Protein product: CASSQPGQDYEQYF. The V gene is TRBV3-1 (or the pseudogene TRBV3-2), the J gene TRBJ2-7, with D possibly TRBD1 on 6 matching bases. The CDR3 covers 14 residues. Germline-derived CDR1 and CDR2 are LGHDT and YNNKEL (reference sequence). Trimming shortened V by 2 bases and J by 3 bases, and 11 bases separated the two germline ends.